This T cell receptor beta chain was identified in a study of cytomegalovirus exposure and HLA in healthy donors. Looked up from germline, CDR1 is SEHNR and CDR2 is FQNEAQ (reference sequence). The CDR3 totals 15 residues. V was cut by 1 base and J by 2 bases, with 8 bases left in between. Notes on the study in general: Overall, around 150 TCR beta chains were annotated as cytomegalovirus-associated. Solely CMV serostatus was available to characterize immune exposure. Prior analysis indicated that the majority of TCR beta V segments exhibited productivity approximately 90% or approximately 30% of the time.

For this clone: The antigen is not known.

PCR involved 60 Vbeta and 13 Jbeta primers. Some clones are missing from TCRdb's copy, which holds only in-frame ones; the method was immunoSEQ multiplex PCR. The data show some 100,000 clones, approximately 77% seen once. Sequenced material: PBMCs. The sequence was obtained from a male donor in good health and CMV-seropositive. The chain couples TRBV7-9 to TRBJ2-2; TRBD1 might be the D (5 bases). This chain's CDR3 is CASSLGGGNTGELFF. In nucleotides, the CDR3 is TGTGCCAGCAGCTTAGGGGGCGGTAACACCGGGGAGCTGTTTTTT.